A single sample is the source of the 5 T cell receptor beta chains below, sequenced in a study of cytomegalovirus exposure and HLA in healthy donors. In the PCR, 60 Vbeta and 13 Jbeta primers were used. The table came from immunoSEQ multiplex PCR; TCRdb's copy has only in-frame clones and leaves some out. The top ten clones hold about 5% of a sample with some 93,000 clones, less than 9.5% of them seen once. The sequencing sample was made of PBMCs. The source of these receptors is a man aged 45 to 65 in good health and CMV-seropositive.

This chain connects TRBV27 to TRBJ2-3, with TRBD1 matching 7 bases. Germline CDR1 is MNHEY and CDR2 is SMNVEV (reference sequence). CDR3 length: 18 amino acids. V lost 0 bases to trimming and J lost 0 bases; unmatched junction nucleotides: 9. This CDR3 reads CASSLSGHTGVSTDTQYF. The CDR3 DNA follows: TGTGCCAGCAGTTTATCGGGGCATACAGGGGTTAGCACAGATACGCAGTATTTT.

The chain uses TRBV5-1 and TRBJ1-4, with 8 bases fitting TRBD1. The ends lost 3 bases at V and 6 bases at J; junction bases unmatched: 13. In germline, CDR1 is SGHRS, CDR2 YFSETQ. This CDR3 region has 17 residues. This CDR3 reads CASSYGQGGLMDEKLFF. CDR3 nucleotides: TGCGCCAGCAGCTACGGACAGGGCGGGTTAATGGATGAAAAACTGTTTTTT.

This clone was counted between two and nine times. CDR3 loop: CASSQRDRGNNEQFF. The CDR3 DNA reads TGCGCCAGCAGCCAACGGGACAGGGGCAACAATGAGCAGTTCTTC. This rearrangement joins TRBV4-1 to TRBJ2-1; 10 nucleotides agree with TRBD1. This CDR3 is built from 15 residues. Germline assignment: CDR1 MGHRA and CDR2 YSYEKL. The V gene end was trimmed by 2 bases and the J gene end by 5 bases; junction bases not matched to a gene: 3.

This clone has only a few counts. The chain employs TRBV5-1 and TRBJ1-4, with 8 bases identical to TRBD1. The CDR3 has 17 residues. Trimming took 4 bases from V and 5 from J; bases not matched to a gene: 13. Germline V gene lookup returns CDR1 SGHRS and CDR2 YFSETQ. The CDR3 reads CASSPRGQVFENEKLFF. CDR3 nucleotides: TGCGCCAGCAGCCCGAGGGGACAGGTGTTTGAGAATGAAAAACTGTTTTTT.

This chain links TRBV6-4 with TRBJ1-1; D is ambiguous. The germline V gene encodes CDR1 MRHNA and CDR2 SNTAGT. V shed 4 bases and J shed 6 bases, with 15 bases lying between them. The CDR3 loop spans 14 amino acids. The DNA for the CDR3 is TGTGCCAGCAGTGTTGATTACCTAGTTCCTGAAGCTTTCTTT. It encodes CASSVDYLVPEAFF.